The clone carrying this TCR beta chain was detected only a few times. This sample is drawn from a study of T-cell reconstitution after alpha-beta-depleted transplantation in children. Unique molecular identifiers were used in preparing the TCRbeta library. One entry per CDR3 protein, called by TCRdb with MiXCR from the PCR reads. The sample records approximately 510,000 distinct CDR3 sequences, around 19% being singletons. Trimming took off 4 bases at V and 4 bases at J, with 16 bases between the two ends. The CDR3 runs 16 residues. The TCR sequence derives from a human donor who donated a stem cell graft to a child with acute lymphoblastic leukemia. J is TRBJ2-2 and V is TRBV12-3 or TRBV12-4, with D possibly matching TRBD2 (6 bases). The sequences come from PBMCs from the stem cell graft donor, collected from the stem cell graft. CDR3 loop: CASSSPRERTTGELFF. In DNA, the CDR3 is TGTGCCAGCAGTTCCCCCCGGGAGCGAACCACCGGGGAGCTGTTTTTT.